This T cell receptor beta chain originates from a study of cytomegalovirus exposure and HLA in healthy donors (dated by TCRdb to about 2017). Regarding the complete study: In an earlier analysis of roughly 500 of the donors, 250 to 350 Gb of sequence data and 100 million or so unique TCR beta sequences from about 179 million T cells were reported. Approximately 300 gigabases of sequencing data and around 80 million unique TCR sequences made up an early release that covered several hundred HLA-typed donors. Among the roughly 400 genotyped donors, about 85% belonged to the genetic ancestry cluster associated with self-reported Caucasian donors. The aim of the study was to test whether cataloging public T cell receptors could identify signatures of past pathogen exposure. Using immunosequencing, the study profiled T cell repertoires from about 620 subjects and related those repertoires to cytomegalovirus serostatus. Along with the approximately 650-subject first cohort, a separate validation cohort of more than 90 different subjects was used. To predict cytomegalovirus infection status, the study combined high-throughput TCR immunosequencing, statistical association of individual TCRs with disease status, and machine learning. In a later analysis, previously published TCR beta repertoires from about 670 donors were re-analyzed and high-resolution HLA genotyping was added so that TCR occurrence patterns could be studied. Rather than using new phenotypic data, the later analysis identified candidate immune exposures from TCR beta sequences and from how often those sequences occurred across donors. An earlier analysis of some 500 of the donors used high-throughput TCR beta sequencing to judge whether each TCR beta V gene segment behaved as functional or pseudogenic. Donor age, sex, ethnicity and CMV serostatus were collected together with the repertoire data. A later genetic analysis took genome-wide SNP genotypes for about three fifths of the 666 donors and used that subset as a discovery cohort. All discovery cohort repertoires had been generated on a single sequencing platform. HLA typing covered class I and class II loci at four-digit resolution. Typing coverage differed by locus: A, B, C, DRB1 and DQB1 were typed in about 629-630 donors, DQA1 in about 550, DPA1 in approximately 600, and DPB1 in 450 to 490. About five DR-DQ haplotypes were handled as single units for association and clustering, since linkage in the cohort was strong. On average, roughly 240,000 unique TCR beta nucleotide sequences were sequenced per donor among a few hundred genotyped donors of the cohort, with around 19% of those sequences being non-productive. General study outcomes and caveats: Because counts were too low, roughly 18 rarely observed V segments, including chromosome 9 orphons, were left out of the earlier analysis of 587 of the donors. Roughly uniform sequencing depth across donors was assumed in presence/absence analyses, although this assumption may not hold. In a later genetic analysis, fewer N-insertions in productive TCRs were reported among donors in an Asian-associated ancestry cluster than the roughly 670-donor mean. In a later analysis, TCR association rates were found to vary across HLA loci, with the most associated TCRs seen for DRB1 alleles and the fewest for HLA-C alleles. Correlated functional status among segregating V segments might reflect linkage disequilibrium, but an unknown experimental factor could not be ruled out. Broadly in line with IMGT annotations, most TCR beta V segments showed up in productive rearrangements about 90% or about 30% of the time in an earlier analysis of around 550 of the donors. A further reported finding was that TCR beta sequences accurately predicted the HLA-A and HLA-B alleles for most subjects in the first cohort. The sequencing pipeline was judged likely to have produced a cluster of highly shared sequence variants as a technical artifact. In a later genetic analysis, a missense DCLRE1C variant was associated with V-gene and J-gene trimming of TCR beta chains, and the association was replicated in an independent cohort. Some IMGT-functional V segments, including TRBV6-2 and TRBV6-3, could not be distinguished by the 87-base-pair reads and were therefore excluded. While some public TCRs were present in many individuals, most TCR sequences turned up only very rarely across donors. In a later analysis, HLA-associated TCR beta chains were found to be more clonally expanded and to have lower generation probabilities than equally common non-associated chains. In vitro tests confirmed that a few of the cytomegalovirus-associated TCR beta chains recognize cytomegalovirus antigens. In a later analysis, some 17,000 TCR beta sequences were associated with specific HLA alleles at a false discovery rate of 0.05. The authors suggested that the approach could potentially be extended to other disease states and immunological phenotypes. For the cohort, immune exposure information was limited to CMV serostatus. When HLA alleles, especially DR and DQ, strongly co-occurred, attributing TCR associations to individual alleles was difficult. In the study, some 160 TCR beta chains were listed as associated with cytomegalovirus. A later analysis found that most CMV-associated TCR beta chains appeared HLA-restricted, with HLA associations seemingly driven largely by CMV exposure. In a later analysis, several top co-occurrence clusters were reported to appear linked to parvovirus B19, influenza, CMV and Epstein-Barr virus. Only TCR beta chains were sequenced in this cohort, and the absence of alpha or paired-chain data limited detectable features. Because HLA typing was missing for some donors at each locus, association tests included only the typed subset. The classifier was reported to diagnose cytomegalovirus status with high specificity and sensitivity in both the original cohort and the validation cohort.

The cohort was made up of about 670 healthy bone marrow donors. At the time of sampling, every cohort member was nominally healthy, though immune exposures that went unrecorded were likely present. Of the 670 or so cohort members, fewer than 300 had positive CMV serostatus and approximately 400 had negative CMV serostatus, and CMV serostatus was not recorded for the donor. A peripheral blood sample was collected from each donor, and TCR beta sequencing was performed on peripheral blood mononuclear cells. The Qiagen DNeasy Blood Extraction Kit was used to extract genomic DNA from the blood cell samples. With respect to this clone: Its antigen is currently not known. No much larger clone is present one base from it, and per-base qualities are unavailable.

The CDR3 goes from the cysteine to the phenylalanine over 11 residues. Just the 33-base CDR3 DNA is kept, in frame starting at base 1. The library relied on the immunoSEQ multiplex PCR assay. A mixture of 60 forward primers for TCR Vbeta segments and 13 reverse primers for TCR Jbeta segments was used in the multiplex PCR. The CDR3 region of rearranged TCR beta genes was amplified from genomic DNA with a multiplex PCR assay. On the Illumina HiSeq System, the amplified TCR beta libraries were sequenced as 87-base-pair reads. The source study handled its data this way. In a later analysis, tens of millions of unique TCR beta chains were counted across the 666 repertoires, and approximately 11 million of these chains were shared by at least two donors. Raw reads were error-corrected and collapsed into unique sequences by a nearest-neighbor algorithm in which closely related sequences were merged to remove PCR and sequencing errors. Alignment of CDR3 sequences to IMGT reference sequences was used to assign V, D and J gene segments. For a sequence to be retained, at least a six-nucleotide match to both a V gene segment and a J gene segment was required. Rearrangements were called productive when the CDR3 lacked stop codons and stayed in frame with V and J; all others were non-productive. CDR3 was defined according to IMGT convention as the region running from the second conserved V-encoded cysteine to the conserved J-encoded phenylalanine. In an earlier analysis of around 600 of the donors, sequences lacking an unambiguous match to a single V gene segment were excluded. An earlier analysis of a few hundred of the donors called V segments functional above 56.7% productive rearrangements and segregating when the between-donor standard deviation exceeded 5%. A statistical classification framework was developed to diagnose cytomegalovirus status using the catalog of TCR beta chain sequences. In a later analysis, V and J genes were assigned by comparing TCR nucleotide sequences against IMGT/GENE-DB human TR gene sequences. In a later analysis, CDR3 sequences and most-parsimonious VDJ recombination scenarios were assigned using the TCRdist pipeline. In a later analysis, each TCR beta chain was defined by its CDR3 amino acid sequence together with its V-gene family, and reads lacking a unique V-gene family were excluded. A later analysis removed 550 to 650 highly shared, low-generation-probability nucleotide sequences to deal with suspected cross-contamination and a sequencing artifact. In a later analysis, a clonal expansion index for each public chain was calculated from normalized within-repertoire ranks of inferred template counts. Generation probabilities in a later analysis came from a VDJ recombination model fitted to out-of-frame rearrangements, and those results were checked against IGoR. A later analysis scored TCR-TCR, TCR-HLA and TCR-CMV co-occurrence with hypergeometric tests, applying a repertoire-size bias correction to TCR pairs. False discovery rates were estimated in a later analysis by permuting HLA or CMV assignments 20 times. In a later analysis, co-occurring TCRs were grouped using DBSCAN, and TCRdist sequence similarity was added for clustering within HLA-allele-positive subsets. Repertoires with fewer than 30,000 or more than 120,000 public chains were left out of co-occurrence clustering, as were about 5 repertoires with anomalous nucleotide sharing. In TCRdb, the immuneACCESS table is reduced to in-frame sequences with V and J assigned. These tables do not hold every clone; where another copy was compared, an unresolved V gene accounts for under half, and the others remain unexplained. V and J calls and clone size are those listed in that table; D and trimming were worked out from the DNA. Within this sample are tens of thousands of clones, with roughly 60% of them counted one time only. Jointly, the top ten make up 2% to 2.5% of the sample.

Sequencing used PBMCs. This TCR derives from a human donor in good health. The rearranged chain carries TRBV21-1 and TRBJ1-1. TRBV21-1 is a recognized pseudogene. The DNA sequence is TGTGCCAGCAGTCCCAACCGAGGGGCTTTCTTT. Its product reads: CASSPNRGAFF.